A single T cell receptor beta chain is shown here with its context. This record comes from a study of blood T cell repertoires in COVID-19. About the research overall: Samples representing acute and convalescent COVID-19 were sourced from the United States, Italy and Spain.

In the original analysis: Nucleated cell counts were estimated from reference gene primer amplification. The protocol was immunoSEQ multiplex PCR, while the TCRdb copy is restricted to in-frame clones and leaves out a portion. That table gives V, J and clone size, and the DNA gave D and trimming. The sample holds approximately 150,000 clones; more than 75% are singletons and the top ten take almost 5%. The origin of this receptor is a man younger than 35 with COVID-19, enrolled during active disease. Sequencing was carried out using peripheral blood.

For the CDR3, the DNA is TGTGCCAGCAGCGATCCCGTTGGCAGGGATTACACAGATACGCAGTATTTT. Translated: CASSDPVGRDYTDTQYF. The chain carries TRBV2 and TRBJ2-3; weak D call: TRBD1 (5 bases). Per germline, CDR1 SNHLY and CDR2 FYNNEI. V lost 6 bases to trimming and J lost 2 bases, with 21 bases between them. CDR3 size: 17 residues.